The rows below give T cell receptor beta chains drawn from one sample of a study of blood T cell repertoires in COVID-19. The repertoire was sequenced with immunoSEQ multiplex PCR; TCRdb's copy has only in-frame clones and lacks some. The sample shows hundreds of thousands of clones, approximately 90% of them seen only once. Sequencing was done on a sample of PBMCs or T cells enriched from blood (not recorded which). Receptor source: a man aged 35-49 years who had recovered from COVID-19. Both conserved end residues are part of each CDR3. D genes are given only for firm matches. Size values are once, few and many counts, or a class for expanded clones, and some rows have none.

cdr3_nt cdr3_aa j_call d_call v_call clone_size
TGTGCCAGCAGCCAAGATAGGACGGGCGGGGTCCCAAACACTGAAGCTTTCTTT CASSQDRTGGVPNTEAFF TRBJ1-1 - TRBV3-1/TRBV3-2 -
TGCGCCAGCAGTCCGCCAGAACATCATCAGCCCCAGCATTTT CASSPPEHHQPQHF TRBJ1-5 - TRBV23-1 -
TGTGCCAGCAGTCCAGGGAAGGCCTATGGCTACACCTTC CASSPGKAYGYTF TRBJ1-2 - TRBV28 -
TGTGCCAGCAGTCCCGGGCAGGGGGCTCGGGGTGAAGCTTTCTTT CASSPGQGARGEAFF TRBJ1-1 TRBD1 TRBV6-5 -
TGTGCCAGCAGCTTCAGGACTAGCGGACAATACGAGCAGTACTTC CASSFRTSGQYEQYF TRBJ2-7 - TRBV12-1 -
TGTGCCAGCAGCTTAGGCGGCAGGGCCGTACAGGAGCTGTTTTTT CASSLGGRAVQELFF TRBJ2-2 - TRBV7-6 -
TGTGCCAGCAGTATCCGGGACAGGGGTCGGAACACCGGGGAGCTGTTTTTT CASSIRDRGRNTGELFF TRBJ2-2 TRBD1 TRBV25-1 -
TGTGCCAGCAGTTTGACAGGATGGGGTGAAGCTTTCTTT CASSLTGWGEAFF TRBJ1-1 - TRBV6-5 -
TGTGCCAGCAGCTTGGCCAACAGGGGTAAGGCTGGAAACACCATATATTTT CASSLANRGKAGNTIYF TRBJ1-3 TRBD1 TRBV5-4 -
TGCGCCAGCAGCTCAATACAGGGGGGAGAGCAGTACTTC CASSSIQGGEQYF TRBJ2-7 TRBD1 TRBV5-1 -
TGCGCCAGCAGGAATTGGCTGCGGGAGGAAAGCACAGATACGCAGTATTTT CASRNWLREESTDTQYF TRBJ2-3 TRBD2 TRBV4-3 -
TGTGCCAGCAGTGATTACGAGGGCAATCAGCCCCAGCATTTT CASSDYEGNQPQHF TRBJ1-5 - TRBV6-4 -
TGTGCCAGCTCAACCAGGGGACAGGATAACTATGGCTACACCTTC CASSTRGQDNYGYTF TRBJ1-2 TRBD1 TRBV18 -
TGTGCCAGCAGTTCCTCGGACAGGACAGATACGCAGTATTTT CASSSSDRTDTQYF TRBJ2-3 TRBD1 TRBV28 once
TGTGCCAGCAGGGGAGGACAGGAGAATGAAAAACTGTTTTTT CASRGGQENEKLFF TRBJ1-4 TRBD1 TRBV28 -
TGTGCCAGCAGTGCCTCCGGGGGGGCCTTGGATACGCAGTATTTT CASSASGGALDTQYF TRBJ2-3 TRBD2 TRBV6-4 -
TGTGCCAGCAGCGCCCAGGTTGTAGTTGCTGGAAACACCATATATTTT CASSAQVVVAGNTIYF TRBJ1-3 - TRBV7-2 -
TGCAGCGTTGAAACAGGGGGGGACACTGAAGCTTTCTTT CSVETGGDTEAFF TRBJ1-1 TRBD1 TRBV29-1 -
TGCGCCAGCAGCCAAGACCCATCTAACTATGGCTACACCTTC CASSQDPSNYGYTF TRBJ1-2 - TRBV4-1 -
TGTGCCAGTAGTATTCGGCTAGCGGGAGGATCCTCCTACAATGAGCAGTTCTTC CASSIRLAGGSSYNEQFF TRBJ2-1 TRBD2 TRBV19 -
TGTGCCAGCAGGGCTAGCGGGAACAATGAGCAGTTCTTC CASRASGNNEQFF TRBJ2-1 TRBD2 TRBV6-5 -
TGTGCCAGCAGGGTATACAGTCAGCCCCAGCATTTT CASRVYSQPQHF TRBJ1-5 - TRBV28 few
TGTGCCAGTAAGACAGGGGAGTACTATGGCTACACCTTC CASKTGEYYGYTF TRBJ1-2 TRBD1 TRBV28 once
TGTGCCAGCAGTTCGAGCGCCGGGACTAGTATCTACGAGCAGTACTTC CASSSSAGTSIYEQYF TRBJ2-7 TRBD2 TRBV27 -
TGTGCCAGCAGTTACCTAGGGACAGAAGGGGAGACCCAGTACTTC CASSYLGTEGETQYF TRBJ2-5 TRBD1 TRBV6-2/TRBV6-3 -
TGTGCCAGCAGCGGGTACGGGGGGCGAAGCTCCTACAATGAGCAGTTCTTC CASSGYGGRSSYNEQFF TRBJ2-1 - TRBV4-2 few
TGTGCCAGCAACGGGCTAGAAGCGGCCTACGAGCAGTACTTC CASNGLEAAYEQYF TRBJ2-7 - TRBV7-9 once
TGTGCCAGTAGTAGAGCGGGGGGTTCAGAGACCCAGTACTTC CASSRAGGSETQYF TRBJ2-5 TRBD2 TRBV19 -
TGTGCCAGCAGAGAAGCAGGGGTAGGCGACACTGAAGCTTTCTTT CASREAGVGDTEAFF TRBJ1-1 - TRBV5-4 -
TGTGCCTGGAGTCCCCTGGACAGGGGATCCCTCCACTTT CAWSPLDRGSLHF TRBJ1-6 TRBD1 TRBV30 once
TGTGCCAGCAGCTTGGAACCCCTTCTAGGAAAACTGTTTTTT CASSLEPLLGKLFF TRBJ1-4 - TRBV5-5 -
TGTGCCAGCAGTTTAGCCCCCAGGGGGGAGCAGTACTTC CASSLAPRGEQYF TRBJ2-7 TRBD1 TRBV27 -
TGTGCCAGCAGTATGACAATTCAAACCTACGAGCAGTACTTC CASSMTIQTYEQYF TRBJ2-7 - TRBV14 -
TGTGCCAGCAGTATTGTGAGGGTACGGGGCTACGAGCAGTACTTC CASSIVRVRGYEQYF TRBJ2-7 - TRBV6-4 -
TGTGCCAGCGCATTACAGGGTAATTTAGCAGAGACCCAGTACTTC CASALQGNLAETQYF TRBJ2-5 - TRBV9 -
TGTGCCAGCAGACGAACCGGGGAAAAACTGTTTTTT CASRRTGEKLFF TRBJ1-4 - TRBV13 -
TGTGCCAGCTCACCTGGGGCTACCCAGTATTTT CASSPGATQYF TRBJ2-3 - TRBV18 -
TGCGCCAGCAGCTTGGAGTTAGGGGCCTTTACAGATACGCAGTATTTT CASSLELGAFTDTQYF TRBJ2-3 - TRBV5-1 -
TGTGCCAGCAGCTCGACAGGGGGCATCACAGATACGCAGTATTTT CASSSTGGITDTQYF TRBJ2-3 TRBD1 TRBV7-3 -
TGCGCCAGCAGCCAAGAAAGGGGCGTTGAAAAACTGTTTTTT CASSQERGVEKLFF TRBJ1-4 - TRBV4-1 -
TGTGCCAGCAGCGACGTCGACCGGACAGGGCATCCCTATGGCTACACCTTC CASSDVDRTGHPYGYTF TRBJ1-2 TRBD1 TRBV9 -
TGTGCCAGCAGCTTGGCGGGGATTGGTATGGATACGCAGTATTTT CASSLAGIGMDTQYF TRBJ2-3 - TRBV5-8 -
TGCGCCAGCAGCCATGACAGGGGAGAAAAACTGTTTTTT CASSHDRGEKLFF TRBJ1-4 TRBD1 TRBV5-1 -
TGTGCCAGCAGCTTTGGGGGGGCCAATGAGCAGTTCTTC CASSFGGANEQFF TRBJ2-1 - TRBV5-4 -
TGTGCCAGCAGTTTAACTGTCGCTAGCTCCTATAATTCACCCCTCCACTTT CASSLTVASSYNSPLHF TRBJ1-6 - TRBV27 -
TGTGCCAGTAGTATCCCACAACAAGAGACCCAGTACTTC CASSIPQQETQYF TRBJ2-5 - TRBV19 -
TGTGCCTGGAATATCCAGGGGGCGCGGGGCTACACCTTC CAWNIQGARGYTF TRBJ1-2 TRBD1 TRBV30 -
TGTGCCAGCAGCCAAAGGGGGCGCCGGGGAGAGACCCAGTACTTC CASSQRGRRGETQYF TRBJ2-5 TRBD1 TRBV3-1/TRBV3-2 -
TGTGCCACCAGTGATACCCCGGGACTAGCGGGGACTAGCTCCTACAATGAGCAGTTCTTC CATSDTPGLAGTSSYNEQFF TRBJ2-1 TRBD2 TRBV24-1 once
TGTGCCAGCAGTCTTCAGGGAAGCGAGCAGTACTTC CASSLQGSEQYF TRBJ2-7 - TRBV28 -
TGTGCCAGCAGCGGTAGACAGACGGGGAACACTGAAGCTTTCTTT CASSGRQTGNTEAFF TRBJ1-1 - TRBV3-1/TRBV3-2 -
TGTGCCAGTATGCGCTCTCAAGGGAGGGAAGAGACCCAGTACTTC CASMRSQGREETQYF TRBJ2-5 TRBD2 TRBV28 -
TGTGCCAGCAGCTTCCGACTAGCGGGGGGGCTTTACAATGAGCAGTTCTTC CASSFRLAGGLYNEQFF TRBJ2-1 TRBD2 TRBV11-2 -
TGTGCCAGCAGCGTAGGTTGGTCAGGCGAAAAACTGTTTTTT CASSVGWSGEKLFF TRBJ1-4 - TRBV9 -
TGTGCCAGCAGTTACTCTTTCCTAGCAGGGACCCAGTACTTC CASSYSFLAGTQYF TRBJ2-5 - TRBV6-2/TRBV6-3 few